This paragraph reports one T cell receptor (beta chain). The germline CDR1 and CDR2 sequences are SGHNT and YYREEE (reference sequence). Trimming at V came to 3 bases and at J to 2 bases, leaving 11 bases not matched to a gene. The CDR3 length is 16 residues. Authors' analysis steps: Reference gene primer amplification gave nucleated cell count estimates. The assay was immunoSEQ multiplex PCR, and TCRdb's table has in-frame clones only and misses some. Clone size and the V and J calls come from that table; the DNA yielded D and trimming. The sample lists 130,000 or so clones; roughly four fifths were seen once. This record comes from a study of blood T cell repertoires in COVID-19. The wider study: Sites in the United States, Italy and Spain provided acute and convalescent COVID-19 samples. In each case, the material was cDNA or gDNA derived from T cells, B-cell-depleted T cells, or PBMCs.

The rearrangement links TRBV5-4 to TRBJ2-7, with 7 bases lining up with TRBD2. This receptor was identified in a human donor in a cohort sampled during active COVID-19. Sequencing was carried out using peripheral blood. The CDR3 region is CASSYEGLAVAYEQYF. DNA for the CDR3: TGTGCCAGCAGCTATGAGGGGCTAGCGGTCGCCTACGAGCAGTACTTC.